This T cell receptor (beta chain) was captured by sequencing in a study of shared clonotypes between healthy human individuals. Overall study results and limits: Clonotype sharing across a few donors was observed for 4% to 5.5% of naive CD4 clonotypes.

As concerns this clone: The antigen is undetermined.

Only in-frame clones appear in the TCRdb table, and some are missing; sequencing was by immunoSEQ multiplex PCR. The data hold 2 million or so clones, with 85% to 95% observed a single time. Negatively enriched CD4+ T cells were divided by CD45RA into naive and memory. Germline V lookup: CDR1 GTSNPN, CDR2 SVGIG (reference sequence). V lost 2 bases and J lost 4, with 6 bases in between. This CDR3 spans 12 amino acids. Source material: naive CD4+ T cells sorted from blood. Subset here: CD45RA+ positively selected. V is TRBV30 and J is TRBJ1-3; D uncertain. The sequence derives from a man aged 18 to 30 in good health. CDR3 coding DNA: TGTGCCTGGAGTATTGAGGGAAACACCATATATTTT. Protein sequence: CAWSIEGNTIYF.